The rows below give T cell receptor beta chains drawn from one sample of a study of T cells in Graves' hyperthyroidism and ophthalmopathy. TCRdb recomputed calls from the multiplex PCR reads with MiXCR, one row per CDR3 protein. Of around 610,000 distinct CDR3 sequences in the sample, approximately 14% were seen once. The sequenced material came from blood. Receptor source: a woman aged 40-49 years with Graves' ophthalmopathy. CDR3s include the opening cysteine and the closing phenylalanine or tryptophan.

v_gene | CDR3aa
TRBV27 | CASRGLAGVGGELFF
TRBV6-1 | CASSTLGPEQPQHF
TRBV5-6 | CASNNLAGGQETQYF
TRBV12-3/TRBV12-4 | CASSPGVGKNIQYF
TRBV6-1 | CASRSLTPGQREQYF
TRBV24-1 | CATRDYDSLEASYEQYF
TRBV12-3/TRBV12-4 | CASRPQGVSNQPQHF
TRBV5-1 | CASSLASIGVGGYTF
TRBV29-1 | CSVRSSYEQYF
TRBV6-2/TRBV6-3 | CASSFRTSGRGEQYF
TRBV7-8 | CASSWGYNSPLHF
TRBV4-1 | CASSVTGPGSHEQYF
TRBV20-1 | CSARSGNGYTF
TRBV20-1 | CSAPSGRAFYEQYF
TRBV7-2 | CATRRTESYEQYF
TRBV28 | CASSLRQGYYGYTF
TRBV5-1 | CASSPKVLTSSGANVLTF
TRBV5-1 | CASSMDRVNYEQYF
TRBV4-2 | CASRSGTGSSYEQYF
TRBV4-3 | CASSQNRVGRVGTEAFF
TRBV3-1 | CASSQDTSGSGANVLTF
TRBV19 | CASSPQGLAKNIQYF
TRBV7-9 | CASSLVGGGDETQYF
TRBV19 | CASWGTSGRGYEQYF
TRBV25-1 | CASSDLGSDRIYGYTF
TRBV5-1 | CASSLATGSRTEAFF
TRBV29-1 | CSVTMTEINYGYTF
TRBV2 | CASSLWGASYEQYF
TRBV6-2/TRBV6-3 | CASSWGQKYEQYF
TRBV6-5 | CASSVRLANRETQYF
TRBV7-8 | CASSLPAGGDEQFF
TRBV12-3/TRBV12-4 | CASSLATGKGNTIYF
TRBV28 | CASSALSLAGGYEQYF
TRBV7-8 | CATLDSSGNTIYF
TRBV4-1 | CASSQGGSIGTIYF
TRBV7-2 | CASSPSPDLYRYF
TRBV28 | CASNSPRTGGKYEQYF
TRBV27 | CASTGSLNTEAFF
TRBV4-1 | CASSQDQDSFLANYGYTF
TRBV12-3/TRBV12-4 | CASSTRQGVDQPQHF
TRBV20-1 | CSADRDITYGYTF
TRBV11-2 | CASSLFPGETQYF
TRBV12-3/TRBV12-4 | CASTPRAGITEAFF
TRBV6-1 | CASRKSVGYGYTF
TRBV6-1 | CASSPRTGTKNIQYF
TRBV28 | CASSGTGGGYTF
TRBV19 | CASSYQGADTEAFF
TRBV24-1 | CATRTKSSYEQYF
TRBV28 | CASSQEELYGYTF
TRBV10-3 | CAISPRPNANTGELFF
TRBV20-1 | CSARVRDGGTVEAFF
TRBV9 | CASSGNQETQYF
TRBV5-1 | CASSPPGSGAQGTQYF
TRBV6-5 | CASSYYGGRETQYF